The next 23 T cell receptor beta chains were all read from a single sample in a study of cytomegalovirus exposure and HLA in healthy donors. The study ran its PCR with 60 Vbeta and 13 Jbeta primers. The assay was immunoSEQ multiplex PCR, and TCRdb's table has in-frame clones only and misses some. Here the sample table reports just under 90,000 clones. Input material: PBMCs. All receptors derive from a girl between 5 and 17 years old in good health and CMV-seropositive.

V usage is TRBV6-6 and J usage is TRBJ2-7; D gene ambiguous. Germline CDR1 reads MNHNY; CDR2 reads SVGAGI (reference sequence). The CDR3 is 14 amino acids. The germline V and J ends were trimmed by 5 bases and 3 bases, with 14 bases remaining between them. CDR3 in DNA: TGTGCCAGCAGTCCCTCCCTTACGAACTACGAGCAGTACGTC. Protein: CASSPSLTNYEQYV.

CDR3 in amino acids: CASSLLQGEETQYF. CDR3 DNA: TGTGCCAGCTCACTCTTACAGGGGGAAGAGACCCAGTACTTC. The chain carries TRBV18 and TRBJ2-5, with 8 bases aligning to TRBD1. The CDR3 has 14 amino acids. Unmatched junction bases numbered 4, after V lost 4 bases and J lost 3 bases. CDR1 KGHSH and CDR2 LQKENI come from the germline V gene.

The chain joins TRBV10-3 to TRBJ2-1; D unclear. The CDR3 is made up of 12 amino acids. V gave up 11 bases and J gave up 9 bases, with 17 bases separating them. The germline CDR1 and CDR2 sequences are ENHRY and SYGVKD. In DNA form, the CDR3 reads TGTGCCTCGAAAGACACGTTGTCTGAGCAGTTCTTC. Protein: CASKDTLSEQFF.

This chain links TRBV9 with TRBJ1-6; D gene ambiguous. CDR3 length: 14 amino acids. Trimming shortened V by 0 bases and J by 9 bases, and 10 bases separated the two germline ends. Germline V CDR1 and CDR2: SGDLS, YYNGEE. The DNA of the CDR3 is TGTGCCAGCAGCGTAGGCCAGGCCCGTTCACCCCTCCACTTT. The encoded protein is CASSVGQARSPLHF. The complete variable domain, with remaining parts taken from reference TRBV9 and TRBJ1-6, reads DSGVTQTPKHLITATGQRVTLRCSPRSGDLSVYWYQQSLDQGLQFLIQYYNGEERAKGNILERFSAQQFPDLHSELNLSSLELGDSALYFCASSVGQARSPLHFGNGTRLTVT.

V is TRBV9 and J is TRBJ2-3; 7 bases align to TRBD2. CDR1 and CDR2 (germline): SGDLS, YYNGEE. The length of the CDR3 is 15 residues. J gave up 0 bases and V 3 bases, and 4 bases lay outside the gene matches. The CDR3 DNA is TGTGCCAGCAGCGGGGGACTACAAAGCACAGATACGCAGTATTTT. It yields the protein CASSGGLQSTDTQYF.

The CDR3 coding sequence is TGCGCCAGCAGCGCCGGAGTAGGACAAAAGACTTTCTTT. This encodes CASSAGVGQKTFF. The chain has TRBV5-1 and TRBJ1-1; perhaps TRBD1 as D (5 bases). The CDR3 contains 13 residues. From germline, CDR1 is SGHRS and CDR2 YFSETQ. Trimming stripped 4 bases from V and 12 bases from J, with 19 bases between.

The chain recombines TRBV10-2 with TRBJ1-2, with TRBD1 matching 7 bases. Germline-derived CDR1 and CDR2 are WSHSY and SAAADI. The CDR3 contains 12 residues. The V gene end was trimmed by 5 bases and the J gene end by 7 bases; junction bases not matched to a gene: 4. CDR3 sequence (DNA): TGCGCCAGCAGTCAGGGGGGAGGTGGCTACACCTTC. Amino acid sequence: CASSQGGGGYTF.

The chain uses TRBV28 and TRBJ1-2, with 7 nucleotides matching TRBD1. Losses at the gene ends were 6 bases for V and 4 bases for J; bases not matched to a gene: 8. Germline CDR1 MDHEN, CDR2 SYDVKM. CDR3 length: 14 amino acids. CDR3 amino acids: CASSTDRLGYGYTF. CDR3 DNA: TGTGCCAGCAGCACGGACAGGCTGGGCTATGGCTACACCTTC.

This chain uses TRBV9 with TRBJ1-1; 8 bases are shared with TRBD1. V shed 0 bases and J 1 base; nucleotides not matched to a gene: 5. The CDR3 has 16 residues. CDR1 SGDLS and CDR2 YYNGEE come from the germline V gene. CDR3 amino acids: CASSVGTGSGNTEAFF. In DNA form, the CDR3 reads TGTGCCAGCAGCGTAGGGACAGGGAGTGGGAACACTGAAGCTTTCTTT.

The V call is TRBV4-1, the J call TRBJ2-3; a weak D match, TRBD1 (5 bases). V was shortened by 6 bases and J by 0 bases, with 13 bases between the two germline ends. The CDR3 has 15 amino acids. CDR1 is MGHRA and CDR2 is YSYEKL in the germline V gene. DNA for the CDR3: TGCGCCAGCAGTCGACAGACAGAAAGCACAGATACGCAGTATTTT. It translates to CASSRQTESTDTQYF.

J is TRBJ2-2 and V is TRBV29-1; D may be TRBD2 (7 bases). The V end was cut by 6 bases, the J end by 7 bases, with 15 bases between. This CDR3 spans 13 amino acids. The germline V gene encodes CDR1 SQVTM and CDR2 ANQGSEA. CDR3 sequence (DNA): TGCAGCGTGGGTCACGGGGGGCACGGGGAGCTGTTTTTT. This translates into CSVGHGGHGELFF.

The chain is built from TRBV4-2 and TRBJ2-5, with 11 bases matching TRBD2. This CDR3 region has 17 residues. The V and J ends lost 1 base and 5 bases, in that order; junction bases with no gene match: 9. Germline V CDR1 and CDR2: LGHNA, YNFKEQ. The CDR3 loop is CASSQGSSGGFRETQYF. CDR3 nucleotides: TGTGCCAGCAGCCAAGGGTCTAGCGGGGGGTTTCGGGAGACCCAGTACTTC.

V is TRBV4-3 and J is TRBJ2-3; D unclear. The CDR3 is 15 amino acids. V lost 1 base and J 2 bases, leaving 10 bases between the germline ends. Germline values: CDR1 LGHNA, CDR2 YSLEER. CDR3 nucleotide sequence: TGCGCCAGCAGCCAAGGTCTGCAGGACACAGATACGCAGTATTTT. Protein product: CASSQGLQDTDTQYF.

This chain uses TRBV4-2 with TRBJ2-2; D remains unclear. Germline CDR1 reads LGHNA; CDR2 reads YNFKEQ. The CDR3 is made up of 15 amino acids. The V and J ends lost 0 bases and 0 bases respectively, with 5 bases between them. CDR3 sequence reads: CASSQESTNTGELFF. CDR3 nucleotides: TGTGCCAGCAGCCAAGAAAGCACGAACACCGGGGAGCTGTTTTTT.

The chain joins TRBV19 to TRBJ1-1, with D perhaps matching TRBD1 (5 bases). Trimming removed 6 bases at V and 9 bases at J, with 11 bases between. The CDR3 has 11 amino acids. The germline CDR1 and CDR2 sequences are LNHDA and SQIVND (reference sequence). CDR3 DNA sequence: TGTGCCAGTAGGGAAGGGGTGAAAGCTTTCTTT. Protein sequence: CASREGVKAFF.

A word on this clone: The junction does not match germline at one end; this may be a read error. The rearrangement joins TRBV29-1 to TRBJ2-2, with 7 bases lining up with TRBD1. There are 14 residues in the CDR3. Per the germline V gene, CDR1 is SQVTM and CDR2 is ANQGSEA. CDR3 DNA: TGCAGCTTTGAGGGGGCAGCGAACACCGGGGAGCTGTTTTTT. Protein sequence: CSFEGAANTGELFF.

The genes are TRBV6-5 and TRBJ1-2, with D unclear. The CDR3 spans 15 residues. The V end was cut by 0 bases, the J end by 4 bases, with 12 bases between. The germline CDR1 and CDR2 sequences are MNHEY and SVGAGI. For the CDR3, the DNA is TGTGCCAGCAGTTACTCCGTCTCGGGTACCTATGGCTACACCTTC. This codes for CASSYSVSGTYGYTF.

The gene calls are TRBV10-3 and TRBJ1-5, with D possibly being TRBD1 (6 bases). CDR1 ENHRY and CDR2 SYGVKD come from the germline V gene. Trimming stripped 2 bases from V and 1 base from J, with 12 bases between. This CDR3 spans 16 amino acids. The CDR3 region has the DNA TGTGCCATCAGTGAGAATCCCACAGGGAGCAATCAGCCCCAGCATTTT. Amino acids: CAISENPTGSNQPQHF.

The chain has TRBV6-4 and TRBJ1-6; D is uncertain. V was trimmed by 2 bases and J by 5 bases, leaving 13 bases between them. Germline CDR1 is MRHNA and CDR2 is SNTAGT. The CDR3 sequence is 16 residues long. The CDR3 DNA sequence: TGTGCCAGCAGTGACCCGCAGGTTCCGAATAATTCACCCCTCCACTTT. Its protein is CASSDPQVPNNSPLHF.

The genes are TRBV27 and TRBJ1-3; D remains ambiguous. The CDR3 extends over 17 amino acids. CDR1 and CDR2 from the germline V gene are MNHEY and SMNVEV (reference sequence). V dropped 7 bases and J dropped 1 base, with 20 bases sitting between them. The CDR3 region has the DNA TGTGCCAGCACCGAAATGGTGGCGGAGTTTTCTGGAAACACCATATATTTT. Its protein is CASTEMVAEFSGNTIYF.

This chain links TRBV2 with TRBJ2-2; D is undetermined. The CDR3 is made up of 15 amino acids. V lost 3 bases, J lost 2 bases, and 10 bases lay in between. The V gene's germline CDR1 is SNHLY and CDR2 FYNNEI. The CDR3 nucleotides are TGTGCCAGCAGTGAGTCCAGGCTTAACACCGGGGAGCTGTTTTTT. Translated: CASSESRLNTGELFF.

This chain connects TRBV5-4 to TRBJ1-2, with 7 bases aligning to TRBD1. Germline lookup yields CDR1 SGHNT and CDR2 YYREEE (reference sequence). J gave up 6 bases and V 1 base, and 6 bases lay outside the gene matches. This CDR3 comprises 14 residues. The CDR3 sequence: CASSLRGGGDGYTF. The CDR3 nucleotides are TGTGCCAGCAGCTTGCGCGGAGGGGGCGATGGCTACACCTTC. Full variable domain (outside the CDR3, taken from reference TRBV5-4 and TRBJ1-2): ETGVTQSPTHLIKTRGQQVTLRCSSQSGHNTVSWYQQALGQGPQFIFQYYREEENGRGNFPPRFSGLQFPNYSSELNVNALELDDSALYLCASSLRGGGDGYTFGSGTRLTVV.

This chain uses TRBV27 with TRBJ2-5; 10 positions agree with TRBD2. This CDR3 spans 15 amino acids. V lost 0 bases to trimming and J lost 4 bases; unmatched junction nucleotides: 2. Per germline, CDR1 MNHEY and CDR2 SMNVEV (reference sequence). In nucleotides, the CDR3 is TGTGCCAGCAGTTTATCGGGACTAGCGCTAGAGACCCAGTACTTC. It codes for CASSLSGLALETQYF.